This T cell receptor beta chain was observed in a study of vaccination effects on CD4 cells after COVID-19. Looking at the study overall: Sequencing in the ViraFEST assay came after antigen-specific CD4+ T cells had been expanded with viral peptide pools, which were used to stimulate PBMC.

Regarding the study as a whole: Substantial clonal contraction characterized both infection- and vaccine-induced clones late after vaccination. Cross-reaction with common cold coronaviruses was seen in only 1 of 255 vaccine-induced clones from healthy vaccinees.

This clone has only one observation. Antigen specificity is unknown. Profiled with immunoSEQ multiplex PCR; TCRdb holds only in-frame clones, not every one. The sample shows more than 30,000 clones, 65% to 85% of them seen only once. When ten to eleven days of culture had elapsed, CD4+ T cells were isolated. Replacing half the medium with IL-2 medium was done on days 3 and 7. V was trimmed by 7 bases and J by 7 bases, leaving 20 bases between them. Per germline, CDR1 MNHEY and CDR2 SVGAGI. The CDR3 sequence is 15 residues long. The sequences come from CD4+ T cells from PBMCs cultured without peptide, collected before COVID-19 vaccination. The V gene is TRBV6-5, the J gene TRBJ1-5, with unresolved D. The TCR sequence derives from a human donor who received a COVID-19 vaccine. CDR3 region: CASKETGSPLQPQHF. CDR3 DNA sequence: TGTGCCAGCAAAGAGACTGGTTCCCCCTTACAGCCCCAGCATTTT.